This TCR beta chain was retrieved from a study of blood T cell repertoires in COVID-19. The wider study: T cells, B-cell-depleted T cells, or PBMCs provided the cDNA or gDNA that served as material.

Looked up from germline, CDR1 is LGHDT and CDR2 is YNNKEL (reference sequence). The CDR3 has 14 residues. The V end lost 0 bases, the J end lost 2 bases, and 7 bases lay between the germline ends. The repertoire was sequenced with immunoSEQ multiplex PCR; TCRdb's copy has only in-frame clones and lacks some. The sample holds 300,000 to 450,000 clones, more than 75% seen once. The V and J genes are TRBV3-1 (or the pseudogene TRBV3-2) and TRBJ2-5; D is perhaps TRBD2 (6 bases). Material for sequencing was peripheral blood. The clonotype originates from a human donor in a cohort sampled during active COVID-19. The CDR3 loop reads CASSQEGGQETQYF. The CDR3 nucleotides read TGTGCCAGCAGCCAAGAGGGGGGTCAAGAGACCCAGTACTTC.